This T cell receptor beta chain was sequenced for a study of blood T cell repertoires in COVID-19. At the level of the study: COVID-19 samples, acute and convalescent, were from the United States, Italy and Spain. The analysed material was cDNA or gDNA that came from T cells, B-cell-depleted T cells, or PBMCs.

V lost 7 bases and J 1 base, leaving 9 bases between the germline ends. Germline-derived CDR1 and CDR2 are SGHNT and YENEEA. CDR3 length: 13 residues. Per the original methods: Scientists estimated how many nucleated cells there were by amplifying reference gene primers. Method: immunoSEQ multiplex PCR; TCRdb's copy keeps in-frame clones and lacks some. From that table come the V and J calls and clone size; the DNA was used to work out D and trimming. The table has around 100,000 clones, about 82% seen once. The chain couples TRBV11-3 to TRBJ2-3, with TRBD2 as a possible D gene (5 bases). The TCR sequence derives from a man aged 50 to 60 with active or convalescent COVID-19. Sequencing was carried out using peripheral blood. The CDR3 nucleotides read TGTGCCAGCATGGCCGGGGGCACAGATACGCAGTATTTT. Translated: CASMAGGTDTQYF.